Below are 17 T cell receptor beta chains sequenced from a single sample in a study of blood T cell repertoires in COVID-19. Assay: immunoSEQ multiplex PCR; the TCRdb copy retains only in-frame clones and omits some. The sample shows just over 200,000 clones, 60% to 85% of them seen only once. Input material: peripheral blood. These receptor sequences come from a woman between 70 and 85 years old with acute or convalescent COVID-19.

This clone was counted a few times. The CDR3: CATSTVDSGHEQYF. The CDR3 DNA reads as TGTGCCACCAGCACCGTCGACAGTGGCCACGAGCAGTACTTC. The gene calls are TRBV15 and TRBJ2-7; maybe TRBD1 (5 bases). This CDR3 comprises 14 residues. Germline CDR1 LNHNV, CDR2 YYDKDF (reference sequence). V was pared by 4 bases and J by 5 bases, with 15 bases between. Combining the CDR3 with reference TRBV15 and TRBJ2-7 gives the whole variable domain DAMVIQNPRYQVTQFGKPVTLSCSQTLNHNVMYWYQQKSSQAPKLLFHYYDKDFNNEADTPDNFQSRRPNTSFCFLDIRSPGLGDTAMYLCATSTVDSGHEQYFGPGTRLTVT.

The chain carries TRBV11-2 and TRBJ2-1; 8 nucleotides agree with TRBD2. The V gene end was trimmed by 5 bases and the J gene end by 5 bases; junction bases not matched to a gene: 2. The CDR3 length is 13 residues. CDR1 and CDR2 from the germline V gene are SGHAT and FQNNGV. The CDR3 sequence is CASSVTSDNEQFF. CDR3 bases: TGTGCCAGCAGCGTGACTAGCGACAATGAGCAGTTCTTC.

The chain recombines TRBV5-5 with TRBJ1-5; D perhaps matches TRBD1 (6 bases). The CDR3 spans 16 residues. Germline V gene sequence: CDR1 SGHKS, CDR2 YYEKEE (reference sequence). Deletions cut 0 bases from V and 2 bases from J, with 12 bases between. CDR3 sequence (DNA): TGTGCCAGCAGCTTGGGATCAGGGGTCGGCAATCAGCCCCAGCATTTT. This sequence encodes CASSLGSGVGNQPQHF.

The V and J genes are TRBV6-5 and TRBJ2-1; possible D gene TRBD2, 5 bases. This CDR3 contains 14 residues. Trimming pared 4 bases from V and 7 bases from J, leaving 14 bases between. CDR1 is MNHEY and CDR2 is SVGAGI in the germline V gene. CDR3 sequence: CASSFGILQNEQFF. The CDR3 nucleotides read TGTGCCAGCAGTTTCGGGATACTTCAAAATGAGCAGTTCTTC.

The rearrangement uses TRBV19 and TRBJ1-4, with 7 bases identical to TRBD1. Trimming took 4 bases from V and 2 from J; bases not matched to a gene: 4. The CDR3 extends over 15 amino acids. Germline lookup yields CDR1 LNHDA and CDR2 SQIVND (reference sequence). The CDR3 reads CASSTWTGTNEKLFF. CDR3 nucleotide sequence: TGTGCCAGTAGTACTTGGACAGGCACTAATGAAAAACTGTTTTTT.

The chain links TRBV29-1 to TRBJ2-7; 12 positions match TRBD1. Trimming removed 7 bases from V and 3 bases from J; junction bases left unmatched: 4. The CDR3 runs 13 residues. The V gene's germline CDR1 is SQVTM and CDR2 ANQGSEA. CDR3 DNA sequence: TGCAGCGGGGGACAGGGGGCTGGCTACGAGCAGTACTTC. Residues: CSGGQGAGYEQYF.

The chain carries TRBV29-1 and TRBJ2-7; D is possibly TRBD2 (6 bases). CDR3 length: 13 residues. The V and J ends lost 5 bases and 1 base respectively, with 12 bases between them. Germline V gene sequence: CDR1 SQVTM, CDR2 ANQGSEA. The CDR3 DNA reads TGCAGCGTTCTGTCGGAGGGGTCCTACGAGCAGTACTTC. Translated, it gives CSVLSEGSYEQYF.

The gene calls are TRBV19 and TRBJ2-1; TRBD1 agrees at 9 bases. The CDR3 extends over 16 amino acids. The germline CDR1 and CDR2 sequences are LNHDA and SQIVND (reference sequence). The V gene end was trimmed by 8 bases and the J gene end by 3 bases; junction bases not matched to a gene: 11. The chain's CDR3 is CASRVLGQGFYNEQFF. In DNA form, the CDR3 reads TGTGCCAGTCGGGTTTTGGGACAGGGCTTCTACAATGAGCAGTTCTTC.

The V gene is TRBV6-5, the J gene TRBJ2-7; D uncertain. Germline CDR1 is MNHEY and CDR2 is SVGAGI. CDR3 length equals 12 residues. The V gene lost 6 bases and the J gene lost 0 bases, with 6 bases spanning the gap. The CDR3 reads CASSGSSYEQYF. CDR3 DNA: TGTGCCAGCAGCGGTAGCTCCTACGAGCAGTACTTC.

V usage is TRBV11-2 and J usage is TRBJ2-3, with TRBD1 matching over 7 bases. This CDR3 spans 15 amino acids. From germline, CDR1 is SGHAT and CDR2 FQNNGV. V shed 1 base and J 7 bases; nucleotides not matched to a gene: 8. The CDR3 reads CASSLVEQGINTQYF. CDR3 DNA sequence: TGTGCCAGCAGCTTAGTAGAACAGGGGATAAATACGCAGTATTTT.

Here the CDR3 reads CASSYSGQSYYGYTF. The CDR3 region has the DNA TGTGCCAGCAGTTACTCTGGACAGAGCTACTATGGCTACACCTTC. This chain links TRBV6-5 with TRBJ1-2; possibly TRBD1 for D (6 bases). Germline V lookup: CDR1 MNHEY, CDR2 SVGAGI. The CDR3 is 15 residues long. Trimming took off 0 bases at V and 3 bases at J, with 11 bases between the two ends.

CDR3: CASSIVSGTYEQYF. Written as DNA, the CDR3 is TGTGCCAGTAGTATAGTTTCAGGAACCTACGAGCAGTACTTC. V is TRBV19 and J is TRBJ2-7, with D unclear. Germline assignment: CDR1 LNHDA and CDR2 SQIVND (reference sequence). The CDR3 runs to 14 residues. Between the trimmed V and J ends, which lost 1 base and 2 bases, there was a span of 9 bases.

The J gene is TRBJ2-5, the V gene TRBV5-1; no clear D gene. Germline loops: CDR1 SGHRS, CDR2 YFSETQ. V was cut by 2 bases and J by 0 bases, with 14 bases left in between. The CDR3 is 16 residues long. CDR3: CASSFGFGSYQETQYF. The CDR3 DNA sequence: TGCGCCAGCAGCTTCGGTTTCGGGTCTTACCAAGAGACCCAGTACTTC.

The chain recombines TRBV28 with TRBJ2-7; TRBD2 matches at 8 bases. CDR1 and CDR2 from the germline V gene are MDHEN and SYDVKM. CDR3 length: 15 amino acids. The J segment lost 5 bases and the V segment lost 5 bases, leaving 11 bases of the junction unmatched. The chain's CDR3 is CASSIDRREVHEQYF. CDR3 nucleotide sequence: TGTGCCAGCAGTATAGACAGGCGGGAGGTACACGAGCAGTACTTC.

This chain uses TRBV6-6 with TRBJ1-3, with 8 nucleotides matching TRBD1. The trim removed 4 bases at V and 8 bases at J, leaving 7 bases unmatched. Looked up from germline, CDR1 is MNHNY and CDR2 is SVGAGI (reference sequence). The CDR3 contains 14 residues. The CDR3 is CASSSDREVDTIYF. CDR3 nucleotide sequence: TGTGCCAGCAGTTCGGACAGGGAGGTGGACACCATATATTTT.

V and J are TRBV7-2 and TRBJ2-1, with 8 bases identical to TRBD2. CDR1 is SGHTA, CDR2 FQGNSA, per germline. V lost 7 bases, J lost 1 base, and 6 bases stayed unmatched. The CDR3 covers 15 residues. The CDR3 reads CASTPSGSSYNEQFF. CDR3 DNA: TGTGCCAGCACCCCCAGCGGGAGTTCCTACAATGAGCAGTTCTTC. The variable domain in full, with the rest retrieved from reference TRBV7-2 and TRBJ2-1, is GAGVSQSPSNKVTEKGKDVELRCDPISGHTALYWYRQSLGQGLEFLIYFQGNSAPDKSGLPSDRFSAERTGGSVSTLTIQRTQQEDSAVYLCASTPSGSSYNEQFFGPGTRLTVL.

As regards this clone: One end of the junction is discordant with germline, which a read error may explain. The chain combines TRBV6-6 with TRBJ1-4; 10 nucleotides agree with TRBD1. The germline V gene encodes CDR1 MNHNY and CDR2 SVGAGI (reference sequence). The CDR3 is 15 amino acids. The CDR3 nucleotides read TGTGCCAGCAGTGACTCCGGGACAGGGGTTGAAAAACTGTTTTTT. It encodes CASSDSGTGVEKLFF.